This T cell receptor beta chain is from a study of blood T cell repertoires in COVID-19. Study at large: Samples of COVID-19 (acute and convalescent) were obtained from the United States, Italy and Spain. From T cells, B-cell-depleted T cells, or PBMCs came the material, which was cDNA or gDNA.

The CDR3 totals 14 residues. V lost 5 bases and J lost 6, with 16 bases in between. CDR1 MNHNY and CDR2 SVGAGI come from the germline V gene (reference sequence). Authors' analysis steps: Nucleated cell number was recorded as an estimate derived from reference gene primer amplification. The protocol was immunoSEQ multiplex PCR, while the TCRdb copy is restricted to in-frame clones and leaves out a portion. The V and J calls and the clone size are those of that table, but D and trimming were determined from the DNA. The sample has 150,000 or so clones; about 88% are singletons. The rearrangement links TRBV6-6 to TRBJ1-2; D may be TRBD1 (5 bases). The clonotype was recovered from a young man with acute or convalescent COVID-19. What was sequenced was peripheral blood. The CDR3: CASSLIQSRDGYTF. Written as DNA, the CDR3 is TGTGCCAGCAGTCTGATCCAGAGCAGGGATGGCTACACCTTC.